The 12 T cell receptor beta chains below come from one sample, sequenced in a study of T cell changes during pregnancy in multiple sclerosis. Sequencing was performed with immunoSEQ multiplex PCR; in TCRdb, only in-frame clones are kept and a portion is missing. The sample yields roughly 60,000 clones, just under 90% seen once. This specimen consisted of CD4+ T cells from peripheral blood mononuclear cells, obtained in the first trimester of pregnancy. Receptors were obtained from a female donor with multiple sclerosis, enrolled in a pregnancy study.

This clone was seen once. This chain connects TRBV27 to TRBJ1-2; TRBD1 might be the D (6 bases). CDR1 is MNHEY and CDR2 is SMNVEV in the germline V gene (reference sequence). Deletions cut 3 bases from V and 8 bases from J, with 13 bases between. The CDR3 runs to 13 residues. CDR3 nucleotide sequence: TGTGCCAGCAGTTTCGGGGGGGCGAGAGGCTACACCTTC. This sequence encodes CASSFGGARGYTF.

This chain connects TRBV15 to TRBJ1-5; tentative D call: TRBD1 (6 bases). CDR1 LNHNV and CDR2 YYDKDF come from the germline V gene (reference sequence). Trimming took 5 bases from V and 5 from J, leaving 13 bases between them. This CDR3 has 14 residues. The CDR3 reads CATSARDKDQPQHF. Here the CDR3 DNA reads TGTGCCACCAGCGCCCGGGACAAGGATCAGCCCCAGCATTTT.

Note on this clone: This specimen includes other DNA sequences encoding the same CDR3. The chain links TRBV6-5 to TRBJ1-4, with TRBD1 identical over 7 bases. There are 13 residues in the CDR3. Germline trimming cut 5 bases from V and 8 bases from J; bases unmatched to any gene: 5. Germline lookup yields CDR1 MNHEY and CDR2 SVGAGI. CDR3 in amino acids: CASSDRVGEKLFF. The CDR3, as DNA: TGTGCCAGCAGTGACAGGGTAGGAGAAAAACTGTTTTTT.

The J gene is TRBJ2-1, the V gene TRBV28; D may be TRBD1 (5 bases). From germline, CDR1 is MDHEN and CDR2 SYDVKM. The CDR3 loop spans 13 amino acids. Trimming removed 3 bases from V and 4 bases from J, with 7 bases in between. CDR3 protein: CASSFQGYNEQFF. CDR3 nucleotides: TGTGCCAGCAGTTTCCAGGGATACAATGAGCAGTTCTTC. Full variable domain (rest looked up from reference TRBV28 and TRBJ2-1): DVKVTQSSRYLVKRTGEKVFLECVQDMDHENMFWYRQDPGLGLRLIYFSYDVKMKEKGDIPEGYSVSREKKERFSLILESASTNQTSMYLCASSFQGYNEQFFGPGTRLTVL.

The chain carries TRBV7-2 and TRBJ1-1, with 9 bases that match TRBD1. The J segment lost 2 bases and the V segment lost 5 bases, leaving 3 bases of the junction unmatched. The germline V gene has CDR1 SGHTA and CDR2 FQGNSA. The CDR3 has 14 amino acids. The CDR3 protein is CASSLQGANTEAFF. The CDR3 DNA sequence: TGTGCCAGCAGCCTACAGGGGGCAAACACTGAAGCTTTCTTT.

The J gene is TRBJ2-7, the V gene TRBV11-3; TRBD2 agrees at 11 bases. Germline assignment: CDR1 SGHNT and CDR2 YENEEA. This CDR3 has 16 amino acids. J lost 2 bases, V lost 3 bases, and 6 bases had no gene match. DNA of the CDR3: TGTGCCAGCAGCTTTGGACTAGCGGGTGCCCCCTACGAGCAGTACTTC. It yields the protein CASSFGLAGAPYEQYF.

CDR3 nucleotide sequence: TGTGCCATCAGTGACATGGGGGGGCGGGATTCACCCCTCCACTTT. It yields the protein CAISDMGGRDSPLHF. V gene TRBV10-3 combines with J gene TRBJ1-6; D may be TRBD1 (6 bases). The CDR3 covers 15 residues. The V and J ends lost 3 bases and 8 bases respectively, with 14 bases between them. Germline assignment: CDR1 ENHRY and CDR2 SYGVKD.

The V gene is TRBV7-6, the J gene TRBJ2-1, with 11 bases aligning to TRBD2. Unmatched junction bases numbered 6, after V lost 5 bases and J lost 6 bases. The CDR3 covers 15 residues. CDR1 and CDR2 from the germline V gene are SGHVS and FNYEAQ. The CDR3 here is CASSAGLAVANEQFF. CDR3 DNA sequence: TGTGCCAGCAGCGCGGGACTAGCGGTCGCCAATGAGCAGTTCTTC. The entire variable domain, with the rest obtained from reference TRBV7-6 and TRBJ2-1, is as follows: GAGVSQSPRYKVTKRGQDVALRCDPISGHVSLYWYRQALGQGPEFLTYFNYEAQQDKSGLPNDRFSAERPEGSISTLTIQRTEQRDSAMYRCASSAGLAVANEQFFGPGTRLTVL.

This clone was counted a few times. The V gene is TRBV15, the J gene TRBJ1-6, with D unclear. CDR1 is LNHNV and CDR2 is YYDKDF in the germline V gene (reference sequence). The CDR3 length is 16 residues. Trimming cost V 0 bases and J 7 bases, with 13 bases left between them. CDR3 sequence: CATSRDAGTVNSPLHF. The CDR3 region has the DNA TGTGCCACCAGCAGAGATGCGGGAACGGTAAATTCACCCCTCCACTTT.

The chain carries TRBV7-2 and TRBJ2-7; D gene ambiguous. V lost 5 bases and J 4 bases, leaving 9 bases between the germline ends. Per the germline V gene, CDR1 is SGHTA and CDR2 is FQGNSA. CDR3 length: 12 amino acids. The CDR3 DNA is TGTGCCAGCAGCGGCTCCGGGTACGAGCAGTACTTC. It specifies CASSGSGYEQYF.

In nucleotides, the CDR3 is TGTGCCAGCAGCATCCGGACAGGGGGTGACGGCTACACCTTC. Protein product: CASSIRTGGDGYTF. V is TRBV21-1 and J is TRBJ1-2; TRBD1, the table's D call, lacks a check against the DNA. TRBV21-1 represents a pseudogene. The CDR3 spans 14 residues.

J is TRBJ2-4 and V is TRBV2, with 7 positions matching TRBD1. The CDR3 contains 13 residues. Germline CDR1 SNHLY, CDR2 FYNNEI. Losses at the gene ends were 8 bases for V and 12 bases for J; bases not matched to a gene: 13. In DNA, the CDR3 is TGTGCCAGCTCACCGATGGGGGCAGGGGGTCAGTACTTC. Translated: CASSPMGAGGQYF.